This is a list of T cell receptor beta chains from one sample in a study of blood T cell repertoires in COVID-19. Clones were sequenced by immunoSEQ multiplex PCR, and TCRdb holds only the in-frame ones, with some missing. The table records some 260,000 clones, around nine tenths of them present only once. Sequencing was carried out using peripheral blood. The origin of the receptors is a woman aged 40 to 50 who had recovered from COVID-19. The CDR3 runs from the conserved cysteine through the conserved F or W. The order of the fields is CDR3 protein, CDR3 DNA, clone size, J gene, V gene, D gene. A D gene is named only where the DNA matches it firmly. Size values are once, few and many counts, or a class for expanded clones, and some rows have none.

CDR3: CASSPWTSLDTQYF
DNA: TGTGCCAGCTCACCCTGGACTAGCCTAGATACGCAGTATTTT
size: -
J: TRBJ2-3
V: TRBV18
D: TRBD2

CDR3: CASSHGQPTTEAFF
DNA: TGTGCCAGCAGCCACGGACAGCCGACCACTGAAGCTTTCTTT
size: -
J: TRBJ1-1
V: TRBV27
D: -

CDR3: CATSRLATNEQFF
DNA: TGTGCCACCAGTCGACTAGCGACCAATGAGCAGTTCTTC
size: -
J: TRBJ2-1
V: TRBV27
D: TRBD2

CDR3: CASSPSLAEAFF
DNA: TGTGCCAGCAGCCCCTCCTTAGCTGAAGCTTTCTTT
size: -
J: TRBJ1-1
V: TRBV7-9
D: -

CDR3: CASSWAGSNSPLHF
DNA: TGTGCCAGCAGTTGGGCAGGGTCTAATTCACCCCTCCACTTT
size: -
J: TRBJ1-6
V: TRBV28
D: -

CDR3: CSVATGETQYF
DNA: TGCAGCGTAGCCACCGGGGAGACCCAGTACTTC
size: -
J: TRBJ2-5
V: TRBV29-1
D: -

CDR3: CASSQTRPAANGNTIYF
DNA: TGTGCCAGCAGCCAAACCAGACCCGCGGCGAATGGAAACACCATATATTTT
size: -
J: TRBJ1-3
V: TRBV16
D: -

CDR3: CASSSAGLRAFF
DNA: TGTGCCAGCAGCTCGGCGGGACTCCGGGCTTTCTTT
size: few
J: TRBJ1-1
V: TRBV6-5
D: -

CDR3: CASGAYSYNEQFF
DNA: TGTGCCAGCGGGGCCTACTCCTACAATGAGCAGTTCTTC
size: -
J: TRBJ2-1
V: TRBV7-9
D: -

CDR3: CASSASSRGTMVREQFF
DNA: TGTGCCAGCAGCGCCTCTTCTCGCGGGACGATGGTGAGGGAGCAGTTCTTC
size: -
J: TRBJ2-1
V: TRBV9
D: -

CDR3: CASSPGTRPPYNEQFF
DNA: TGTGCCAGCAGCCCCGGGACTAGACCTCCTTACAATGAGCAGTTCTTC
size: -
J: TRBJ2-1
V: TRBV9
D: TRBD2

CDR3: CASSLGQANEQFF
DNA: TGCGCCAGCAGCTTGGGACAAGCCAATGAGCAGTTCTTC
size: -
J: TRBJ2-1
V: TRBV5-1
D: -

CDR3: CASTLMFRGPRGYGYTF
DNA: TGTGCCAGTACGCTGATGTTTCGGGGCCCTAGGGGGTATGGCTACACCTTC
size: -
J: TRBJ1-2
V: TRBV19
D: -

CDR3: CAISESGGTSEAFF
DNA: TGTGCCATCAGTGAGTCGGGGGGGACCTCTGAAGCTTTCTTT
size: -
J: TRBJ1-1
V: TRBV10-3
D: -

CDR3: CASSLYPLSDGYTF
DNA: TGTGCCAGCAGCTTATACCCTCTATCGGATGGCTACACCTTC
size: -
J: TRBJ1-2
V: TRBV7-9
D: -

CDR3: CASSRQGLAGNTIYF
DNA: TGTGCCAGCAGTCGACAGGGTTTGGCTGGAAACACCATATATTTT
size: -
J: TRBJ1-3
V: TRBV6-5
D: TRBD1

CDR3: CASSPTVGTANTEAFF
DNA: TGTGCCAGCTCCCCCACGGTGGGGACAGCGAACACTGAAGCTTTCTTT
size: -
J: TRBJ1-1
V: TRBV18
D: TRBD1

CDR3: CASSLSPVNIQYF
DNA: TGTGCCAGCAGTTTATCCCCAGTTAACATTCAGTACTTC
size: -
J: TRBJ2-4
V: TRBV27
D: -

CDR3: CASSHYNTGTSGTQSYEQYF
DNA: TGTGCCAGCAGCCACTACAACACCGGGACTAGCGGGACCCAGTCCTACGAGCAGTACTTC
size: -
J: TRBJ2-7
V: TRBV14
D: TRBD2

CDR3: CASSPQHLNYGYTF
DNA: TGTGCCAGCAGTCCACAGCACCTTAACTATGGCTACACCTTC
size: once
J: TRBJ1-2
V: TRBV27
D: -

CDR3: CASSRQETQYF
DNA: TGTGCCAGCAGCCGCCAAGAGACCCAGTACTTC
size: -
J: TRBJ2-5
V: TRBV7-9
D: -

CDR3: CAISPRGLNYGYTF
DNA: TGTGCCATCAGCCCAAGGGGGTTGAACTATGGCTACACCTTC
size: -
J: TRBJ1-2
V: TRBV10-3
D: -

CDR3: CASSPDPGLYNEQFF
DNA: TGTGCCAGCAGCCCGGACCCGGGACTCTACAATGAGCAGTTCTTC
size: -
J: TRBJ2-1
V: TRBV5-6
D: -

CDR3: CASSVGWDSPNTEAFF
DNA: TGTGCCAGCAGCGTAGGGTGGGACAGCCCGAACACTGAAGCTTTCTTT
size: -
J: TRBJ1-1
V: TRBV9
D: TRBD1

CDR3: CASSLMTSESSYNEQFF
DNA: TGCGCCAGCAGCCTCATGACCAGCGAAAGCTCCTACAATGAGCAGTTCTTC
size: -
J: TRBJ2-1
V: TRBV5-1
D: -

CDR3: CASSYPGTYGYTF
DNA: TGTGCCAGCAGCTACCCAGGTACCTATGGCTACACCTTC
size: -
J: TRBJ1-2
V: TRBV5-4
D: -

CDR3: CASSLRTSGTYNEQFF
DNA: TGTGCCAGCAGCTTGAGGACTAGCGGGACCTACAATGAGCAGTTCTTC
size: -
J: TRBJ2-1
V: TRBV5-4
D: TRBD2

CDR3: CAISDRAYNSPLHF
DNA: TGTGCCATCAGTGATCGGGCCTATAATTCACCCCTCCACTTT
size: -
J: TRBJ1-6
V: TRBV10-3
D: -

CDR3: CASSPGTSGETQYF
DNA: TGCGCCAGCAGCCCGGGGACTAGCGGAGAGACCCAGTACTTC
size: -
J: TRBJ2-5
V: TRBV5-1
D: TRBD2

CDR3: CASSLVLSVANPSYNEQFF
DNA: TGTGCCAGCAGCTTAGTATTGTCGGTTGCTAACCCCTCCTACAATGAGCAGTTCTTC
size: -
J: TRBJ2-1
V: TRBV7-8
D: -

CDR3: CASSYTGLAGANTGELFF
DNA: TGCGCCAGCAGCTATACTGGACTAGCGGGAGCGAACACCGGGGAGCTGTTTTTT
size: -
J: TRBJ2-2
V: TRBV5-1
D: TRBD2

CDR3: CASTRGRDSNQPQHF
DNA: TGTGCCAGTACTAGGGGCAGAGATAGCAATCAGCCCCAGCATTTT
size: once
J: TRBJ1-5
V: TRBV19
D: -

CDR3: CASSPRESSYNEQFF
DNA: TGTGCCAGCAGCCCTAGGGAGAGCTCCTACAATGAGCAGTTCTTC
size: -
J: TRBJ2-1
V: TRBV5-4
D: -

CDR3: CGGQALGYGYTF
DNA: TGTGGGGGACAAGCCCTGGGGTATGGCTACACCTTC
size: -
J: TRBJ1-2
V: TRBV9
D: -

CDR3: CASSRQGARYEQYF
DNA: TGTGCCAGCAGTCGACAGGGGGCCAGGTACGAGCAGTACTTC
size: -
J: TRBJ2-7
V: TRBV6-2/TRBV6-3
D: TRBD1

CDR3: CASPKTTTGTGGTEAFF
DNA: TGTGCCAGCCCCAAAACAACAACAGGGACAGGGGGCACTGAAGCTTTCTTT
size: once
J: TRBJ1-1
V: TRBV18
D: TRBD1

CDR3: CASSTRRVNVGNEQFF
DNA: TGTGCCAGCAGCACCCGCCGGGTTAACGTAGGCAATGAGCAGTTCTTC
size: -
J: TRBJ2-1
V: TRBV7-9
D: -

CDR3: CASSLGAQPDTGELFF
DNA: TGTGCTAGCAGCTTAGGGGCGCAGCCCGACACCGGGGAGCTGTTTTTT
size: once
J: TRBJ2-2
V: TRBV7-7
D: -

CDR3: CASGVGAGVETQYF
DNA: TGTGCCAGCGGGGTGGGAGCGGGAGTGGAGACCCAGTACTTC
size: -
J: TRBJ2-5
V: TRBV7-2
D: TRBD2

CDR3: CASSRTGTSGGTQYF
DNA: TGTGCCAGCAGCCGCACCGGGACTAGTGGTGGTACGCAGTATTTT
size: -
J: TRBJ2-3
V: TRBV7-2
D: TRBD2

CDR3: CASRGTTLAGELFF
DNA: TGTGCCAGCAGGGGGACTACTTTAGCCGGGGAGCTGTTTTTT
size: -
J: TRBJ2-2
V: TRBV27
D: TRBD2

CDR3: CASSVGVSGRMQQFF
DNA: TGTGCCAGCAGCGTAGGCGTTAGCGGCCGAATGCAGCAGTTCTTC
size: -
J: TRBJ2-1
V: TRBV9
D: -

CDR3: CANTGPGDTEAFF
DNA: TGTGCCAACACCGGGCCAGGGGACACTGAAGCTTTCTTT
size: -
J: TRBJ1-1
V: TRBV12-3/TRBV12-4
D: -